The T cell receptor beta chain described here comes from a study of blood T cell repertoires in COVID-19. Study-level information: Sites across the United States, Italy and Spain contributed samples from acute and convalescent COVID-19. The analysed material was cDNA or gDNA that came from T cells, B-cell-depleted T cells, or PBMCs.

Exposed study participants had met a COVID-19 case within 2 weeks before entry. CDR3 length: 13 residues. CDR1 and CDR2 (germline): SEHNR, FQNEAQ (reference sequence). V shed 5 bases, J shed 7 bases, and the junction held 8 bases outside the gene matches. TCRdb's copy holds only in-frame clones and misses some; the assay was immunoSEQ multiplex PCR. Among 140,000 to 150,000 clones listed, around 84% were seen once. This receptor was identified in a woman aged 45 to 65 who had been exposed to COVID-19. The sample was PBMCs or T cells enriched from blood (not recorded which). The chain couples TRBV7-9 to TRBJ2-7; 7 bases are shared with TRBD1. CDR3 in amino acids: CASSPVQGWEQYF. The CDR3, as DNA: TGTGCCAGCAGCCCCGTACAGGGGTGGGAGCAGTACTTC.